Listed below are T cell receptor beta chains from one sample, sequenced in a study of blood T cell repertoires in COVID-19. Assay: immunoSEQ multiplex PCR; the TCRdb copy retains only in-frame clones and omits some. Of about 130,000 clones listed, approximately 90% are singletons. Sequenced material: peripheral blood. The receptors derive from a middle-aged man with acute or convalescent COVID-19. Both conserved end residues are part of each CDR3. A D gene is named only where the DNA matches it firmly. Rows may omit the clone size; those that give it use once, few, many or a size class.

.,TRBJ2-2,14,TRBV5-1,.,CASSPGTNTGELFF,TGCGCCAGCAGCCCCGGGACGAACACCGGGGAGCTGTTTTTT
.,TRBJ1-2,14,TRBV10-3,TRBD1,CAIGAQGEWHGYTF,TGTGCCATCGGTGCTCAGGGGGAATGGCATGGCTACACCTTC
.,TRBJ1-5,13,TRBV19,TRBD1,CASSNRGNQPQHF,TGTGCCAGCTCTAACAGGGGAAATCAGCCCCAGCATTTT
once,TRBJ2-1,13,TRBV27,.,CASSFSIRNEQFF,TGTGCCAGCAGTTTCTCTATCCGCAATGAGCAGTTCTTC
.,TRBJ2-1,13,TRBV10-3,TRBD1,CAISEDRANEQFF,TGTGCCATCAGTGAGGACAGGGCGAATGAGCAGTTCTTC
.,TRBJ2-7,15,TRBV6-5,TRBD2,CASSTGTSGTYEQYF,TGTGCCAGCAGTACCGGGACTAGCGGGACTTACGAGCAGTACTTC
.,TRBJ1-2,14,TRBV24-1,.,CATSEPGQLYGYTF,TGTGCCACCAGTGAGCCCGGACAGCTCTATGGCTACACCTTC
.,TRBJ2-7,12,TRBV28,TRBD1,CASSFRDRGLGF,TGTGCCAGCAGTTTCCGGGACAGGGGTTTGGGGTTC
.,TRBJ2-1,12,TRBV5-1,.,CASSPDSLEQFF,TGCGCCAGCAGCCCGGACAGTCTTGAGCAGTTCTTC
.,TRBJ1-3,15,TRBV6-5,TRBD1,CASSYLGQAGNTIYF,TGTGCCAGCAGTTATCTTGGACAGGCTGGAAACACCATATATTTT
.,TRBJ1-1,14,TRBV6-5,.,CASSSGNRATEAFF,TGTGCCAGCAGTTCGGGAAACAGGGCAACTGAAGCTTTCTTT
.,TRBJ2-1,14,TRBV19,.,CASSPRGYGNEQFF,TGTGCCAGTAGCCCCAGGGGTTACGGCAATGAGCAGTTCTTC